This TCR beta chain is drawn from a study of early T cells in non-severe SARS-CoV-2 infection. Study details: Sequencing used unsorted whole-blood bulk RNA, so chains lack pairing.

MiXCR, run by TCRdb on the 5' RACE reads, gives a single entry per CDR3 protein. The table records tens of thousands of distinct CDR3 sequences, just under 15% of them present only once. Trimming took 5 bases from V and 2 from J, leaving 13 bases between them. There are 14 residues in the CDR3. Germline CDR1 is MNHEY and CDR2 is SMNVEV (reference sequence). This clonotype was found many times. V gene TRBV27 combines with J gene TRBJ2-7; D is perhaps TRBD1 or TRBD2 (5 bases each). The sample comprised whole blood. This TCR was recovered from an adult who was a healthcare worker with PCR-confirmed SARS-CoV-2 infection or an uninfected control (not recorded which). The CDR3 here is CASSGGRMAYEQYF. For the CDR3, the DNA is TGTGCCAGCAGTGGGGGACGGATGGCCTACGAGCAGTACTTC.